One sample yielded the 22 T cell receptor beta chains listed below, sequenced in a study of T cell responses to AZD1222 COVID-19 vaccine. Data came from immunoSEQ multiplex PCR; TCRdb stores just in-frame clones and leaves some out. There are around 15,000 clones in the sample; less than 85% occur only once, and around 40% lies in the top ten. The sample in question was peripheral blood, obtained 28 days after the second AZD1222 dose. These receptors were taken from an adult who received the AZD1222 COVID-19 vaccine.

The chain uses TRBV7-9 and TRBJ2-1; the match to TRBD1 covers 10 bases. The V segment lost 3 bases and the J segment 7 bases; nucleotides outside the gene matches: 6. CDR1 SEHNR and CDR2 FQNEAQ come from the germline V gene (reference sequence). This CDR3 has 15 amino acids. The CDR3 is CASSFGQGGVNEQFF. The CDR3 DNA sequence: TGTGCCAGCAGCTTCGGACAGGGGGGCGTGAATGAGCAGTTCTTC.

V and J are TRBV5-1 and TRBJ1-4, with a possible D match to TRBD1 (6 bases). V lost 5 bases and J 7 bases, leaving 15 bases between the germline ends. The CDR3 has 14 amino acids. Germline CDR1 SGHRS, CDR2 YFSETQ. CDR3: CASSMGGAGEKLFF. The DNA for the CDR3 is TGCGCCAGCAGTATGGGGGGCGCGGGTGAAAAACTGTTTTTT.

This rearrangement joins TRBV7-2 to TRBJ1-2, with D maybe TRBD1 (5 bases). The CDR3 is made up of 13 amino acids. The V gene's germline CDR1 is SGHTA and CDR2 FQGNSA. Deletions cut 9 bases from V and 0 bases from J, with 11 bases between. CDR3 in amino acids: CARGGEANYGYTF. CDR3 bases: TGTGCCAGGGGGGGAGAAGCTAACTATGGCTACACCTTC.

The chain uses TRBV6-5 and TRBJ1-5, with 7 bases aligning to TRBD1. CDR3 length: 16 amino acids. Germline CDR1 reads MNHEY; CDR2 reads SVGAGI. V shed 3 bases, J shed 1 base, and the junction held 6 bases outside the gene matches. CDR3 nucleotides: TGTGCCAGCAGTTATTCCAGGGGGTCAAGCAATCAGCCCCAGCATTTT. As protein: CASSYSRGSSNQPQHF.

The chain links TRBV12-5 to TRBJ2-7; TRBD2 agrees at 7 bases. Germline CDR1 reads LGHNT; CDR2 reads FRNRAP. This CDR3 spans 16 amino acids. Germline trimming cut 4 bases from V and 5 bases from J; bases unmatched to any gene: 14. Here the CDR3 reads CASGSPRGTTRDEQYF. The DNA of the CDR3 is TGTGCTAGTGGTTCACCACGCGGGACTACCCGAGACGAGCAGTACTTC.

This chain links TRBV27 with TRBJ2-2; D remains ambiguous. Germline CDR1 is MNHEY and CDR2 is SMNVEV (reference sequence). The CDR3 consists of 15 residues. The V and J ends lost 8 bases and 2 bases respectively, with 15 bases between them. The CDR3 DNA sequence: TGTGCCAGCCCCCTGGGCCAGAGAAACACCGGGGAGCTGTTTTTT. Its protein is CASPLGQRNTGELFF.

This clone has a single count. The chain couples TRBV24-1 to TRBJ1-2; 12 bases map to TRBD1. V lost 5 bases and J lost 7; bases outside the gene matches: 4. This CDR3 is built from 14 residues. Looked up from germline, CDR1 is KGHDR and CDR2 is SFDVKD. CDR3 DNA sequence: TGTGCCACCAGTGCCATGGGACAGGGGGCTGGCTACACCTTC. Translating gives CATSAMGQGAGYTF.

The CDR3 protein is CSVGSQGQGYTF. In DNA, the CDR3 is TGCAGCGTTGGGTCGCAGGGTCAAGGCTACACCTTC. V is TRBV29-1 and J is TRBJ1-2, with D maybe TRBD1 (5 bases). Per germline, CDR1 SQVTM and CDR2 ANQGSEA. V lost 4 bases to trimming and J lost 8 bases, with 14 bases between them. This CDR3 is 12 amino acids long.

The chain has TRBV30 and TRBJ2-2, with D maybe TRBD1 (6 bases). CDR1 and CDR2 from the germline V gene are GTSNPN and SVGIG (reference sequence). The CDR3 sequence is 13 residues long. Trimming removed 4 bases at V and 4 bases at J, with 10 bases between. Here the CDR3 DNA reads TGTGCCTGGAATCTAGGGGGCACCGGGGAGCTGTTTTTT. Amino acids: CAWNLGGTGELFF.

This clone was counted a few times. This chain uses TRBV6-1 with TRBJ1-2; the D is unclear. Deletions cut 2 bases from V and 2 bases from J, with 6 bases between. The CDR3 spans 13 residues. Germline V gene sequence: CDR1 MNHNS, CDR2 SASEGT. CDR3 in DNA: TGTGCCAGCAGTGAACCTGAGAACTATGGCTACACCTTC. Its protein is CASSEPENYGYTF.

The V call is TRBV5-4, the J call TRBJ2-3; unclear D gene. Germline-derived CDR1 and CDR2 are SGHNT and YYREEE (reference sequence). Trimming pared 2 bases from V and 2 bases from J, leaving 12 bases between. The CDR3 is 15 residues long. The CDR3 nucleotides read TGTGCCAGCAGCTTTAAAGTAGGGTACACAGATACGCAGTATTTT. Translating gives CASSFKVGYTDTQYF.

This chain joins TRBV28 and TRBJ2-5, with unresolved D. From germline, CDR1 is MDHEN and CDR2 SYDVKM. V gave up 2 bases and J gave up 4 bases, with 17 bases separating them. The CDR3 length is 16 residues. In DNA form, the CDR3 reads TGTGCCAGCAGTTTACGCTCCGCCCGCCCTGGAGAGACCCAGTACTTC. Its translation: CASSLRSARPGETQYF.

The rearrangement uses TRBV15 and TRBJ1-1; D is perhaps TRBD1 (6 bases). The CDR3 is 14 amino acids. The germline CDR1 and CDR2 sequences are LNHNV and YYDKDF (reference sequence). The V end lost 0 bases, the J end lost 6 bases, and 11 bases lay between the germline ends. CDR3 in amino acids: CATSRDRRGAEAFF. Here the CDR3 DNA reads TGTGCCACCAGCAGAGATCGTAGGGGGGCTGAAGCTTTCTTT.

In its sample, this clone was seen a few times. The CDR3 nucleotides read TGTGCCAGCAGAAATGCGAGGGGGCGTGAAGCTTTCTTT. Translation: CASRNARGREAFF. V gene TRBV5-4 combines with J gene TRBJ1-1; TRBD1 matches 7 bases. Germline CDR1 is SGHNT and CDR2 is YYREEE (reference sequence). This CDR3 has 13 amino acids. Germline trimming cut 5 bases from V and 7 bases from J; bases unmatched to any gene: 8. The whole variable domain, remainder taken from reference TRBV5-4 and TRBJ1-1, is ETGVTQSPTHLIKTRGQQVTLRCSSQSGHNTVSWYQQALGQGPQFIFQYYREEENGRGNFPPRFSGLQFPNYSSELNVNALELDDSALYLCASRNARGREAFFGQGTRLTVV.

The V and J genes are TRBV18 and TRBJ2-7, with 12 bases identical to TRBD1. The germline CDR1 and CDR2 sequences are KGHSH and LQKENI. V shed 4 bases, J shed 2 bases, and the junction held 0 bases outside the gene matches. The CDR3 covers 14 residues. CDR3 nucleotides: TGTGCCAGCTCACGGGACAGGGGGCCCTACGAGCAGTACTTC. Protein sequence: CASSRDRGPYEQYF.

The J gene is TRBJ2-7, the V gene TRBV7-8, with a tentative D call TRBD2 (5 bases). Germline values: CDR1 SGHVS, CDR2 FQNEAQ. This CDR3 is 15 amino acids long. V shed 5 bases and J shed 0 bases, with 14 bases lying between them. Here the CDR3 DNA reads TGTGCCAGCAGCCCCGGGATCAGGAGCTCCTACGAGCAGTACTTC. Translated, it gives CASSPGIRSSYEQYF. The whole variable domain, filled in from reference TRBV7-8 and TRBJ2-7, reads GAGVSQSPRYKVAKRGQDVALRCDPISGHVSLFWYQQALGQGPEFLTYFQNEAQLDKSGLPSDRFFAERPEGSVSTLKIQRTQQEDSAVYLCASSPGIRSSYEQYFGPGTRLTVT.

Only one count was recorded for this clone. The rearrangement joins TRBV27 to TRBJ2-7; D remains unclear. Germline lookup yields CDR1 MNHEY and CDR2 SMNVEV (reference sequence). The CDR3 totals 16 residues. The V end lost 4 bases, the J end lost 0 bases, and 16 bases lay between the germline ends. The CDR3 DNA is TGTGCCAGCAGTTCTATGGGTGCAGGATCCTCCTACGAGCAGTACTTC. Residues: CASSSMGAGSSYEQYF.

This clone turned up a few times. The V and J genes are TRBV27 and TRBJ1-2, with D uncertain. The CDR3 has 16 residues. Trimming removed 1 base at V and 0 bases at J, with 12 bases between. Germline values: CDR1 MNHEY, CDR2 SMNVEV (reference sequence). The CDR3 spells CASSLWASETNYGYTF. The CDR3 DNA follows: TGTGCCAGCAGTTTATGGGCGTCGGAGACTAACTATGGCTACACCTTC.

This chain uses TRBV3-1 (or the pseudogene TRBV3-2) with TRBJ1-4; D may be TRBD1 (5 bases). Trimming shortened V by 0 bases and J by 8 bases, and 13 bases separated the two germline ends. Germline-derived CDR1 and CDR2 are LGHDT and YNNKEL (reference sequence). There are 15 residues in the CDR3. CDR3 sequence: CASSQDTQGWEKLFF. CDR3 in DNA: TGTGCCAGCAGCCAAGATACGCAGGGTTGGGAAAAACTGTTTTTT.

The chain employs TRBV9 and TRBJ2-1, with D uncertain. The length of the CDR3 is 13 residues. Trimming removed 2 bases from V and 7 bases from J, with 10 bases in between. Germline V gene data show CDR1 as SGDLS and CDR2 as YYNGEE. The CDR3 here is CASSVPSPNEQFF. As DNA, the CDR3 is TGTGCCAGCAGCGTTCCCTCCCCGAATGAGCAGTTCTTC.

Note on this clone: Germline and junction disagree at one end, which may indicate a read error. The chain employs TRBV12-3 or TRBV12-4 and TRBJ2-7; TRBD2 matches 12 bases. This CDR3 has 13 amino acids. CDR3 sequence reads: CASSLAGGGEQYF. CDR3 bases: TGTGCCAGCAGTCTAGCGGGAGGGGGCGAGCAGTACTTC.

The J gene is TRBJ1-4, the V gene TRBV7-9; 9 nucleotides align to TRBD1. The CDR3 loop spans 15 amino acids. V trimming: 5 bases; J trimming: 6 bases; junction bases outside the gene matches: 7. Germline CDR1 is SEHNR and CDR2 is FQNEAQ (reference sequence). CDR3 in amino acids: CASSAPQGAHEKLFF. The CDR3 DNA sequence: TGTGCCAGCAGCGCCCCACAGGGGGCGCATGAAAAACTGTTTTTT.